The sequence of this TCR beta chain was determined in a study of shared clonotypes between healthy human individuals. Clones were sequenced by immunoSEQ multiplex PCR, and TCRdb holds only the in-frame ones, with some missing. The sample contains 2 million to 2.5 million clones, roughly 92% of which appear only once. V was trimmed by 5 bases and J by 3 bases, leaving 7 bases between them. The V gene's germline CDR1 is SQVTM and CDR2 ANQGSEA. The CDR3 is 12 residues long. Notes on this clone: Its antigen remains unidentified.

General observations from the study: Limited genetic and exposure-history diversity came from having few donors.

The sequence derives from a man younger than 35 in good health. Some clones in this sample may be carry-over from other donors' samples. The sequenced sample consisted of naive CD4+ T cells from PBMCs. The subset: CD45RA+ positively selected. The V gene is TRBV29-1, the J gene TRBJ1-4; unclear D gene. The CDR3 here is CSVRSANEKLFF. The CDR3 DNA follows: TGCAGCGTTAGGTCAGCTAATGAAAAACTGTTTTTT.